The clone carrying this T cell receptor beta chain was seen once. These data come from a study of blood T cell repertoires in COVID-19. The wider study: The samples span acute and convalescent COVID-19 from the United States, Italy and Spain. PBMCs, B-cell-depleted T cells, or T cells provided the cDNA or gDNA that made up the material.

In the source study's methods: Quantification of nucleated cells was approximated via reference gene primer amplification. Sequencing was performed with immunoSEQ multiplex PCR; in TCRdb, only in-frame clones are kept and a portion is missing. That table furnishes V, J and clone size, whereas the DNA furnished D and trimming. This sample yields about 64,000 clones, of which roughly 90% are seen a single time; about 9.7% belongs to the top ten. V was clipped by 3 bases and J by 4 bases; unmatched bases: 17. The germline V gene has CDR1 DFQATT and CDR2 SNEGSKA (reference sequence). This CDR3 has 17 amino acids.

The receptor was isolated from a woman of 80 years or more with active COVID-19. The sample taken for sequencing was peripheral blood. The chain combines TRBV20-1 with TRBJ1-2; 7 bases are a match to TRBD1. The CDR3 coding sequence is TGCAGTGCTAGTAGAGGACAGGTACCGGGAGGGGGCTATGGCTACACCTTC. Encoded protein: CSASRGQVPGGGYGYTF.